Listed below are T cell receptor beta chains from one sample, sequenced in a study of CD8 T cells in Susac syndrome. TCRdb recomputed calls from the immunoSEQ multiplex PCR reads with MiXCR, one row per CDR3 protein. The sample carries tens of thousands of distinct CDR3 sequences, about 94% recorded once. Sequencing was carried out using CD8+ T cells from PBMCs. The receptors stem from a human donor with Susac syndrome. Each CDR3 is given with its conserved first and last residue. Each record gives: clone size, D gene, V gene, J gene, CDR3 DNA, CDR3 protein. A D gene is named only where the DNA matches it firmly. Clone size appears in some rows only: once, few, many, or a class for an expanded clone.

>once|.|TRBV20-1|TRBJ1-3
TGCAGTGCTGTGGGACACAGGGATCTAAACACCATATATTTT
CSAVGHRDLNTIYF
>.|.|TRBV27|TRBJ1-2
TGTGCCAGCAGTCCCCTTAACCCCCGGCATGGCTACACCTTC
CASSPLNPRHGYTF
>few|.|TRBV11-2|TRBJ2-7
TGTGCCAGCAGCTTAGGCCGCTACGAGCAGTACTTC
CASSLGRYEQYF
>.|.|TRBV4-1|TRBJ1-5
TGCGCCAGCAGCCAAGAGGGCAGGGGCGATGATCAGCCCCAGCATTTT
CASSQEGRGDDQPQHF
>.|.|TRBV7-9|TRBJ2-4
TGTGCCAGCAGCCCCAGCGCAGGGATTCGGGAGAACATTCAGTACTTC
CASSPSAGIRENIQYF
>.|TRBD2|TRBV20-1|TRBJ2-1
TGCAGTGCCCATAGCGGGAGGGCCTACAATGAGCAGTTCTTC
CSAHSGRAYNEQFF
>.|.|TRBV10-3|TRBJ1-2
TGTGCCATCAACGGGGGCGATCTCCGGCCGACTAACTATGGCTACACCTTC
CAINGGDLRPTNYGYTF
>.|.|TRBV3-1|TRBJ2-7
TGTGCCAGCAGCCAAACAGGGCTCGAGCAGTACTTC
CASSQTGLEQYF
>once|.|TRBV15|TRBJ1-1
TGTGCCACCAGTACGCGGGTGAACACTGAAGCTTTCTTT
CATSTRVNTEAFF
>.|TRBD2|TRBV6-5|TRBJ2-1
TGTGCCAGCAACTTACTAGCGGGGTCTTACAATGAGCAGTTCTTC
CASNLLAGSYNEQFF